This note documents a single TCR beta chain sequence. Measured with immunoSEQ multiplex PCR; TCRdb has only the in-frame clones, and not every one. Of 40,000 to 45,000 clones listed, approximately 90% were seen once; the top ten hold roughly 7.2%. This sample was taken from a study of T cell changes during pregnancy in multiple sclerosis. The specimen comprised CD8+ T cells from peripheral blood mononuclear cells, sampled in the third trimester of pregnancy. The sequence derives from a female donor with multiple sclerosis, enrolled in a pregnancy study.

The CDR3 nucleotides are TGTGCCAGCAGCAACGGGGAGGGTTGGGGCCAGCCCCAGCATTTT. This encodes CASSNGEGWGQPQHF. V gene TRBV5-8 combines with J gene TRBJ1-5; D may be TRBD1 (5 bases). The V gene lost 4 bases and the J gene lost 7 bases, with 18 bases spanning the gap. CDR3 length equals 15 residues. CDR1 is SGHTS and CDR2 is YDEGEE in the germline V gene.